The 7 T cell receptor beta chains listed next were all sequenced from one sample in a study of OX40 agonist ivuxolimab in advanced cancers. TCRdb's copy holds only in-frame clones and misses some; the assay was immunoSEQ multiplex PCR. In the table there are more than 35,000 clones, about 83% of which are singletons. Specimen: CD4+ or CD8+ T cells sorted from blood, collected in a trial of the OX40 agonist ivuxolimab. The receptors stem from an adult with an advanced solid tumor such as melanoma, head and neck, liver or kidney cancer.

CDR3 loop: CASSIGLAGGGAETQYF. In DNA, the CDR3 is TGTGCCAGCAGCATCGGACTAGCGGGAGGTGGAGCTGAGACCCAGTACTTC. This chain links TRBV27 with TRBJ2-5; TRBD2 matches at 14 bases. The germline V gene has CDR1 MNHEY and CDR2 SMNVEV (reference sequence). There are 17 residues in the CDR3. The trim removed 6 bases at V and 5 bases at J, leaving 11 bases unmatched.

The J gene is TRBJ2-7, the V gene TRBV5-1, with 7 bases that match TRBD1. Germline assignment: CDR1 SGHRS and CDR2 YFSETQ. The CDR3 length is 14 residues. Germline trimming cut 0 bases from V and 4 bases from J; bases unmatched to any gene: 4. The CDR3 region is CASSLGQGGYEQYF. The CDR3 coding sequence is TGCGCCAGCAGCTTGGGACAGGGTGGATACGAGCAGTACTTC.

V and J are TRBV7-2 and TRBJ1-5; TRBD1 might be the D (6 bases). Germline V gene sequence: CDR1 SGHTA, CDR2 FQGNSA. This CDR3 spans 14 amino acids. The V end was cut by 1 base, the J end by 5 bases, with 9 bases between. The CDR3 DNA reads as TGTGCCAGCAGCTTAGGGACAGACTATCAGCCCCAGCATTTT. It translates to CASSLGTDYQPQHF.

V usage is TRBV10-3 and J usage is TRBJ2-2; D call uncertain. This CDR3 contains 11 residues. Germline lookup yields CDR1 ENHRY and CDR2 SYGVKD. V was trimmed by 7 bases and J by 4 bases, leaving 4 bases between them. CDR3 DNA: TGTGCCATCAAAAGCACCGGGGAGCTGTTTTTT. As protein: CAIKSTGELFF.

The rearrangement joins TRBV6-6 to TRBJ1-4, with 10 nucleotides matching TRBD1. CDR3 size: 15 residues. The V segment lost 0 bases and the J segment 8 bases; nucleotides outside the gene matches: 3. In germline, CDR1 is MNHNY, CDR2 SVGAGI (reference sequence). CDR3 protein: CASSYSGTGDEKLFF. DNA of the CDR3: TGTGCCAGCAGTTACTCCGGGACAGGGGACGAAAAACTGTTTTTT.

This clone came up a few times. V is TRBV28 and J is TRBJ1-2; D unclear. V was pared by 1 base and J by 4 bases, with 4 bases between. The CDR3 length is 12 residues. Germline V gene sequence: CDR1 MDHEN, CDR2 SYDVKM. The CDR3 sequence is CASSLFSYGYTF. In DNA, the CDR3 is TGTGCCAGCAGTTTATTCAGCTATGGCTACACCTTC.

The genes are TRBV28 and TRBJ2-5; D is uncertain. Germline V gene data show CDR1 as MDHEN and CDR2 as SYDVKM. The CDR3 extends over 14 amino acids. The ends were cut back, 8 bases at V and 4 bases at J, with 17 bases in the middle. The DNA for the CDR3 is TGTGCCAGCTCCTCCGGGCCCGCCCGAGAGACCCAGTACTTC. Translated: CASSSGPARETQYF.